This passage covers 16 T cell receptor beta chains from one sample sequenced in a study of blood T cell repertoires in COVID-19. Repertoires were generated with immunoSEQ multiplex PCR, while TCRdb's copy carries only in-frame clones and drops some. This sample yields 110,000 or so clones, of which less than 80% are seen a single time; around 2.3% belongs to the top ten. Specimen: peripheral blood. All receptors come from a man aged 50 or older with acute or convalescent COVID-19.

The chain recombines TRBV19 with TRBJ2-1; TRBD2 aligns across 13 bases. Germline CDR1 and CDR2: LNHDA and SQIVND (reference sequence). The CDR3 is 19 amino acids. Trimming took 1 base from V and 5 from J; bases not matched to a gene: 11. In DNA form, the CDR3 reads TGTGCCAGTAGTATAGGGGCCCATGGACTAGCGGGAGTAAACAATGAGCAGTTCTTC. Residues: CASSIGAHGLAGVNNEQFF.

This clone was picked up a small number of times. This chain connects TRBV5-5 to TRBJ1-1; D is ambiguous. Germline V lookup: CDR1 SGHKS, CDR2 YYEKEE (reference sequence). Trimming left V 0 bases short and J 0 bases short, with 6 bases between. The CDR3 covers 14 residues. CDR3 sequence (DNA): TGTGCCAGCAGCTTGGAGTCAGTGAACACTGAAGCTTTCTTT. Translated: CASSLESVNTEAFF.

This chain uses TRBV18 with TRBJ1-6; no firm D call. Trimming cost V 6 bases and J 7 bases, with 13 bases left between them. This CDR3 has 14 amino acids. The germline V gene has CDR1 KGHSH and CDR2 LQKENI. CDR3 DNA sequence: TGTGCCAGCTCCGGAGCGGGAAAAAATTCACCCCTCCACTTT. Its protein is CASSGAGKNSPLHF.

This sequence joins TRBV5-8 and TRBJ1-4, with a possible D match to TRBD1 (5 bases). The CDR3 sequence is 11 residues long. The ends were cut back, 7 bases at V and 8 bases at J, with 9 bases in the middle. The germline V gene encodes CDR1 SGHTS and CDR2 YDEGEE. The CDR3 spells CASSYREKLFF. The DNA of the CDR3 is TGTGCCAGCTCCTACAGGGAAAAACTGTTTTTT.

The V call is TRBV6-5, the J call TRBJ1-2; unclear D gene. The CDR3 has 13 amino acids. Germline CDR1 reads MNHEY; CDR2 reads SVGAGI. Trimming took 6 bases from V and 1 from J, leaving 9 bases between them. CDR3 in DNA: TGTGCCAGCAGACCCCAGGATAACTATGGCTACACCTTC. Translated: CASRPQDNYGYTF.

V and J are TRBV10-3 and TRBJ1-1, with D possibly being TRBD1 (5 bases). Trimming took off 0 bases at V and 0 bases at J, with 11 bases between the two ends. From germline, CDR1 is ENHRY and CDR2 SYGVKD. The CDR3 extends over 16 amino acids. The CDR3 DNA reads as TGTGCCATCAGTGAGTCATACGGGGGGTTGAACACTGAAGCTTTCTTT. Translation gives CAISESYGGLNTEAFF.

The rearrangement links TRBV30 to TRBJ1-4, with a possible D match to TRBD1 (6 bases). V was clipped by 0 bases and J by 8 bases, with 16 bases between them. Germline lookup yields CDR1 GTSNPN and CDR2 SVGIG (reference sequence). The CDR3 spans 15 residues. In nucleotides, the CDR3 is TGTGCCTGGAGTGTGTGGGCAGGGGCGCGAGAAAAACTGTTTTTT. Translating gives CAWSVWAGAREKLFF.

The chain links TRBV3-1 (or the pseudogene TRBV3-2) to TRBJ2-7; D is possibly TRBD2 (6 bases). Germline V gene data show CDR1 as LGHDT and CDR2 as YNNKEL (reference sequence). This CDR3 contains 12 residues. V was trimmed by 5 bases and J by 1 base, leaving 6 bases between them. The CDR3 sequence: CASSGGSYEQYF. As DNA, the CDR3 is TGTGCCAGCAGCGGGGGGTCCTACGAGCAGTACTTC.

This clone showed up just a few times. DNA of the CDR3: TGTGCCAGTAGTATAATTCATACCGGTAATGAGCAGTTCTTC. Amino acids: CASSIIHTGNEQFF. V and J are TRBV19 and TRBJ2-1; D gene uncertain. The CDR3 is 14 amino acids. The germline CDR1 and CDR2 sequences are LNHDA and SQIVND (reference sequence). V gave up 2 bases and J gave up 7 bases, with 12 bases separating them.

This clone was seen just once. This chain connects TRBV6-1 to TRBJ2-3; 8 bases are a match to TRBD2. The CDR3 is made up of 17 amino acids. Germline loops: CDR1 MNHNS, CDR2 SASEGT. Trimming cost V 2 bases and J 2 bases; bases outside gene matches: 9. The CDR3 protein is CASSEWLAGTYTDTQYF. The CDR3 DNA follows: TGTGCCAGCAGTGAATGGTTAGCGGGGACGTACACAGATACGCAGTATTTT.

The table lists this clone with a few counts. V usage is TRBV9 and J usage is TRBJ1-6; 10 bases line up with TRBD1. There are 17 residues in the CDR3. Looked up from germline, CDR1 is SGDLS and CDR2 is YYNGEE. Trimming removed 4 bases from V and 6 bases from J; junction bases left unmatched: 10. CDR3 coding DNA: TGTGCCAGCAGCCCCAGGGACAGGGGAATAGGTAATTCACCCCTCCACTTT. The encoded protein is CASSPRDRGIGNSPLHF.

This clone was detected only once. This chain joins TRBV7-6 and TRBJ2-5; 8 bases are a match to TRBD1. Trimming removed 6 bases from V and 0 bases from J; junction bases left unmatched: 6. Germline CDR1 reads SGHVS; CDR2 reads FNYEAQ. The CDR3 contains 15 residues. CDR3 nucleotide sequence: TGTGCCAGCAGTCGACAGGGGTCGAACCAAGAGACCCAGTACTTC. Translating it yields CASSRQGSNQETQYF.

The chain has TRBV9 and TRBJ1-1; possibly TRBD1 for D (5 bases). The CDR3 consists of 14 residues. Trimming removed 0 bases from V and 6 bases from J, with 12 bases in between. In germline, CDR1 is SGDLS, CDR2 YYNGEE. The CDR3 nucleotides read TGTGCCAGCAGCGTAGGAGCAGGGTTCTCTGAAGCTTTCTTT. This translates into CASSVGAGFSEAFF. The variable domain in full, with the rest retrieved from reference TRBV9 and TRBJ1-1, is DSGVTQTPKHLITATGQRVTLRCSPRSGDLSVYWYQQSLDQGLQFLIQYYNGEERAKGNILERFSAQQFPDLHSELNLSSLELGDSALYFCASSVGAGFSEAFFGQGTRLTVV.

V and J are TRBV11-2 and TRBJ2-1; 8 bases align to TRBD2. J lost 4 bases, V lost 5 bases, and 4 bases had no gene match. The CDR3 is 14 residues long. Germline V gene sequence: CDR1 SGHAT, CDR2 FQNNGV. The CDR3 loop is CASSSGTSYNEQFF. The CDR3 DNA is TGTGCCAGCAGCAGTGGGACTAGTTACAATGAGCAGTTCTTC.

The chain employs TRBV10-1 and TRBJ2-2; 7 bases map to TRBD1. The CDR3 is 16 amino acids. Trimming removed 6 bases from V and 5 bases from J; junction bases left unmatched: 12. Germline values: CDR1 WNHNN, CDR2 SYGVQD (reference sequence). This CDR3 is CASSRDSPAGTGELFF. CDR3 DNA: TGCGCCAGCAGCCGGGACAGCCCGGCAGGGACCGGGGAGCTGTTTTTT.

This chain uses TRBV28 with TRBJ1-5; D perhaps matches TRBD1 (5 bases). Trimming shortened V by 7 bases and J by 2 bases, and 9 bases separated the two germline ends. The CDR3 sequence is 13 residues long. In germline, CDR1 is MDHEN, CDR2 SYDVKM. The CDR3 DNA reads TGTGCCAGCACCGCGGGGGGCAATCAGCCCCAGCATTTT. It encodes CASTAGGNQPQHF.